Given below is one T cell receptor (beta chain) in context. Its antigen is not known. MiXCR was run by TCRdb on the 5' RACE reads, yielding one entry per CDR3 protein. Counted here are some 300,000 distinct CDR3 sequences, roughly 8.7% occurring once; the ten biggest clones make up around 3.4%. This sample was taken from a study of T cells after yellow fever vaccination. Study-wide points: It was the secondary response that reached its peak faster, day 5 versus 15, but it was weaker.

V was clipped by 5 bases and J by 6 bases; unmatched bases: 9. From germline, CDR1 is SGHTA and CDR2 FQGNSA. This CDR3 has 16 residues. The chain employs TRBV7-2 and TRBJ2-3; 12 positions agree with TRBD2. This TCR derives from a man aged 18-30 years who received the YFV17D yellow fever vaccine. This material consisted of CD4+ T cells sorted from PBMCs, taken 5 days after the yellow fever booster vaccination. The CDR3 protein is CASSMTSGGLQDTQYF. The CDR3 nucleotides read TGTGCCAGCAGCATGACTAGCGGGGGCCTCCAGGATACGCAGTATTTT.